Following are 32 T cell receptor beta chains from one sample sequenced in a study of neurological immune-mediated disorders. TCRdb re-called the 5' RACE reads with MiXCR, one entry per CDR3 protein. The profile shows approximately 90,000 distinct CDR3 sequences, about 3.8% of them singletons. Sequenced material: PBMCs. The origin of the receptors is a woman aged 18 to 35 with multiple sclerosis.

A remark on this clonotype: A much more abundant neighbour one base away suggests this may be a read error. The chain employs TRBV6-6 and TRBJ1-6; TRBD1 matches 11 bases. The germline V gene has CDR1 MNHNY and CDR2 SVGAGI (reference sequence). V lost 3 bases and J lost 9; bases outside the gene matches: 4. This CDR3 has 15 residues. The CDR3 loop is CASSYDGTGGSPLHF. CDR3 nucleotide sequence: TGTGCCAGCAGTTATGACGGGACAGGGGGTTCACCCCTCCACTTT.

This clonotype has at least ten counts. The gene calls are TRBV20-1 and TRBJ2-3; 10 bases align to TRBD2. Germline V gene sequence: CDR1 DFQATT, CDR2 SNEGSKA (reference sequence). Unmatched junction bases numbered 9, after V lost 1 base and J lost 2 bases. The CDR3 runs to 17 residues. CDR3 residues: CSARAGSGGSLTDTQYF. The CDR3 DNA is TGCAGTGCTAGAGCAGGTAGCGGGGGGTCCCTCACAGATACGCAGTATTTT.

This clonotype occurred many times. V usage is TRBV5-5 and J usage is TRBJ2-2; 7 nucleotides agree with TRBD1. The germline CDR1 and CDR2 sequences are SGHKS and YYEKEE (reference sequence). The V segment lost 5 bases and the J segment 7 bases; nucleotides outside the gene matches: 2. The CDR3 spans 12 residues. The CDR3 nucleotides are TGTGCCAGCAGAAGACAGGGCGGGGAGCTGTTTTTT. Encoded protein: CASRRQGGELFF.

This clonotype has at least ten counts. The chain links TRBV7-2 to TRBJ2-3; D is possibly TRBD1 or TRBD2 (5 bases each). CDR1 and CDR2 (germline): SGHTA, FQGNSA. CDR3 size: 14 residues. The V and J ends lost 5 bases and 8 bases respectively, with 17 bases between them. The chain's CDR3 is CASSEGDPRGTQYF. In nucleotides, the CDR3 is TGTGCCAGCAGCGAAGGGGACCCACGGGGTACGCAGTATTTT.

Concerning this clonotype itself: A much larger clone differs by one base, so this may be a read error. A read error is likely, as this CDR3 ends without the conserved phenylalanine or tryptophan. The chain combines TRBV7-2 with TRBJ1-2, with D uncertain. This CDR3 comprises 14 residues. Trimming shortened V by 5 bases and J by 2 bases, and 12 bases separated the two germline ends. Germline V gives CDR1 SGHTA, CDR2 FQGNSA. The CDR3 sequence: CASSPLPPNYGYTV. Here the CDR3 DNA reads TGTGCCAGCAGCCCGCTTCCTCCAAACTATGGCTACACCGTC.

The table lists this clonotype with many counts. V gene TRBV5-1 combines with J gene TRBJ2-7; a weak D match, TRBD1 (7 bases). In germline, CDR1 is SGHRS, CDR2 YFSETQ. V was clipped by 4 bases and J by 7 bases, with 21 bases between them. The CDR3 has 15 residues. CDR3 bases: TGCGCCAGCAGCCAACCTCTGACAGGGAGGTTTGAGCAGTACTTC. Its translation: CASSQPLTGRFEQYF.

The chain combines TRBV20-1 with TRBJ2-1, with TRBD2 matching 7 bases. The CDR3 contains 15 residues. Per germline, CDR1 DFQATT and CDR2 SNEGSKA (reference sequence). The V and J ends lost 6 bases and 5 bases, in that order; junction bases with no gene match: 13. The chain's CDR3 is CSARNRGTTHNEQFF. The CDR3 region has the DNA TGCAGTGCGCGCAACCGAGGGACTACCCACAATGAGCAGTTCTTC.

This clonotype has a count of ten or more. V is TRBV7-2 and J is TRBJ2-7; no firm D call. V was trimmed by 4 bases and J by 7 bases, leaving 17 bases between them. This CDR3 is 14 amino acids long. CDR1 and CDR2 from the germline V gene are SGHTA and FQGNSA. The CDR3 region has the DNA TGTGCCAGCAGCTCGGGTTCGGGCCCACTGGAGCAGTACTTC. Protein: CASSSGSGPLEQYF.

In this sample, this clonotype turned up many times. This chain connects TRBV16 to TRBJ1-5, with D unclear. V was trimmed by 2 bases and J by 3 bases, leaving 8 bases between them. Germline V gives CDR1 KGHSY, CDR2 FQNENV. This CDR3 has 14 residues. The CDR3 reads CASSQGPSNQPQHF. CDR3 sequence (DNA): TGTGCCAGCAGCCAAGGCCCTTCCAATCAGCCCCAGCATTTT.

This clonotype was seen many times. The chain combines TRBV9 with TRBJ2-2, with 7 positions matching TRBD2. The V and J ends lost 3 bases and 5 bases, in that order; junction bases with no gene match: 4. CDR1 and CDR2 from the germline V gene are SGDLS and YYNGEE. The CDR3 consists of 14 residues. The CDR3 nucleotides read TGTGCCAGCAGCGGAGGACTAGGAACCGGGGAGCTGTTTTTT. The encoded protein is CASSGGLGTGELFF.

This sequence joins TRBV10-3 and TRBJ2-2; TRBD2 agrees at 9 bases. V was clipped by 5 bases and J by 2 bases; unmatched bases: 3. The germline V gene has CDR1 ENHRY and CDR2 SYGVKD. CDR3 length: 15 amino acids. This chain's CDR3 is CAISKAGGNTGELFF. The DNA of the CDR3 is TGTGCCATCAGTAAAGCGGGAGGAAACACCGGGGAGCTGTTTTTT.

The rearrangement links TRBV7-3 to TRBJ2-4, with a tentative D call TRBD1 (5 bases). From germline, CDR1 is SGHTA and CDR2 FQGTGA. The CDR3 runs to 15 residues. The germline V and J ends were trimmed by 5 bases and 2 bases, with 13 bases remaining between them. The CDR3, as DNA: TGTGCCAGCAGCCAGACTGGGGCGACCAAAAACATTCAGTACTTC. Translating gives CASSQTGATKNIQYF.

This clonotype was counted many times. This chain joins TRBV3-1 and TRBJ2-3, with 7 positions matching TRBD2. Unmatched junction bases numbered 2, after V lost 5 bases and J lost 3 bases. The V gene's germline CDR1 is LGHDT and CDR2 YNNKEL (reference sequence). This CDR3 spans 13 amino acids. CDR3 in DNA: TGTGCCAGCAGCTCTAGCGGTACAGATACGCAGTATTTT. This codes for CASSSSGTDTQYF.

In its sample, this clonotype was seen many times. CDR3 bases: TGTGCCAGCAGGTTCGGCGGTCTAGCGGGGGGGGGAAGCTCCTACAATGAGCAGTTCTTC. Its protein product is CASRFGGLAGGGSSYNEQFF. V gene TRBV3-1 combines with J gene TRBJ2-1, with TRBD2 matching over 12 bases. J was trimmed by 0 bases and V by 6 bases; bases with no gene match: 15. Germline V CDR1 and CDR2: LGHDT, YNNKEL (reference sequence). CDR3 size: 20 residues.

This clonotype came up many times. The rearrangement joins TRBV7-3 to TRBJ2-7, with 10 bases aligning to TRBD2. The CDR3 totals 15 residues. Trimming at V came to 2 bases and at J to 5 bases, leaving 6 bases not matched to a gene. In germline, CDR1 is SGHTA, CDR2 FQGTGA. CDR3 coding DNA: TGTGCCAGCAGCTTAGAAGCGGGAGGGCCCCACGAGCAGTACTTC. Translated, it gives CASSLEAGGPHEQYF.

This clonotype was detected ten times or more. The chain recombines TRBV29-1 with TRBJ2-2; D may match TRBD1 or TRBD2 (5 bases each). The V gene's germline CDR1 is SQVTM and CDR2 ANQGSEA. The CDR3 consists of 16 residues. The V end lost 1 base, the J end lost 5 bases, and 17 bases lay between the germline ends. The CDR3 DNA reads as TGCAGCGTTGAAGGGTTTCGGGGCCAAGTAACCGGGGAGCTGTTTTTT. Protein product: CSVEGFRGQVTGELFF.

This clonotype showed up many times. The DNA of the CDR3 is TGCAGTGCTAGAGAGCGGGACACTGAAGCTTTCTTT. Encoded protein: CSARERDTEAFF. The chain links TRBV20-1 to TRBJ1-1, with D unresolved. CDR1 is DFQATT and CDR2 is SNEGSKA in the germline V gene (reference sequence). V lost 0 bases and J lost 3, with 5 bases in between. This CDR3 is 12 amino acids long.

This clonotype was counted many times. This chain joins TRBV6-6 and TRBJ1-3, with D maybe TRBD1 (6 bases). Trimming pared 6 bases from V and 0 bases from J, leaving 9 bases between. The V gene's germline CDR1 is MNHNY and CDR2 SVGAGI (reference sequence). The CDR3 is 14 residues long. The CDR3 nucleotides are TGTGCCAGCAGGCCGACAGGCTCTGGAAACACCATATATTTT. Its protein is CASRPTGSGNTIYF.

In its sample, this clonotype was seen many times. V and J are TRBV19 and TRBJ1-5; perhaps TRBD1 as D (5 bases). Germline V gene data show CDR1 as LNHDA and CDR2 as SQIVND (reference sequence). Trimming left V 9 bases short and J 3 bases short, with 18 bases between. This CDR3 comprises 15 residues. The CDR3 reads CASERTRTSNQPQHF. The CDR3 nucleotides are TGTGCCAGCGAAAGGACACGCACTTCCAATCAGCCCCAGCATTTT.

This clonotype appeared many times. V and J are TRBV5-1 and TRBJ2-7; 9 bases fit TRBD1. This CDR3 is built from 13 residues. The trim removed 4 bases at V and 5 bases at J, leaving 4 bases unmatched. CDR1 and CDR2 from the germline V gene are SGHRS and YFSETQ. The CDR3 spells CASSTGTGNEQYF. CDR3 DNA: TGCGCCAGCAGCACCGGGACAGGGAACGAGCAGTACTTC.

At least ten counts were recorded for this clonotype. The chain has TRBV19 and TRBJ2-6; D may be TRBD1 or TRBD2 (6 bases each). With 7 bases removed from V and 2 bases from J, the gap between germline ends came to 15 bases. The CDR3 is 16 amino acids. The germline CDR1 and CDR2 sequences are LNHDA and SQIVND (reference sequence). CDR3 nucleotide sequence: TGTGCCAGTAACCCAAGGGGGGAGACTGGGGCCAACGTCCTGACTTTC. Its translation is CASNPRGETGANVLTF.

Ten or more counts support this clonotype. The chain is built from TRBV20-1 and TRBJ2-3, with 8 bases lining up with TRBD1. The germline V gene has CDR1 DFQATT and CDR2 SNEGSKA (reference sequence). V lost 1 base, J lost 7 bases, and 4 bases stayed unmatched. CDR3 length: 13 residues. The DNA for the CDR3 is TGCAGTGCTAGAGGGACAGGGTTACATACGCAGTATTTT. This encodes CSARGTGLHTQYF.

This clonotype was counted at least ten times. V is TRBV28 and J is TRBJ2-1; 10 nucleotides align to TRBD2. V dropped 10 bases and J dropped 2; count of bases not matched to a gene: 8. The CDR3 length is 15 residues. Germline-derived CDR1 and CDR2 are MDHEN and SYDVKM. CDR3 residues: CATYLAGAAYNEQFF. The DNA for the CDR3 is TGTGCCACCTATCTAGCGGGGGCCGCCTACAATGAGCAGTTCTTC.

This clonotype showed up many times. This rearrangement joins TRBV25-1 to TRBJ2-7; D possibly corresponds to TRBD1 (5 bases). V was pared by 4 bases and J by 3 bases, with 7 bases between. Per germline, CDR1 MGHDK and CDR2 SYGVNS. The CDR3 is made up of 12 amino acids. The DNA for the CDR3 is TGTGCCAGCAGTGGACAGAGCTACGAGCAGTACTTC. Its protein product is CASSGQSYEQYF.

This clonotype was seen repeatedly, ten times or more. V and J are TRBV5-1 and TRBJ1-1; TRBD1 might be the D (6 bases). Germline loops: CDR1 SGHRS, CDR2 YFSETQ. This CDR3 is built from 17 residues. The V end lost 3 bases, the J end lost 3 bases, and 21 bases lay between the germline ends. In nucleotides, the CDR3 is TGCGCCAGCAGCTCGCCGAGGGCAGGGGAGTGGGACACTGAAGCTTTCTTT. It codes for CASSSPRAGEWDTEAFF.

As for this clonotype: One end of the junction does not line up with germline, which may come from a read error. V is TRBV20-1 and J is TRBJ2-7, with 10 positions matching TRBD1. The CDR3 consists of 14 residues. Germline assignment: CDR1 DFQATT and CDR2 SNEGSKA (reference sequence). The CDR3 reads CSVRRDRGMKAQYF. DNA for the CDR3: TGCAGTGTTAGACGGGACAGGGGCATGAAAGCGCAGTACTTC.

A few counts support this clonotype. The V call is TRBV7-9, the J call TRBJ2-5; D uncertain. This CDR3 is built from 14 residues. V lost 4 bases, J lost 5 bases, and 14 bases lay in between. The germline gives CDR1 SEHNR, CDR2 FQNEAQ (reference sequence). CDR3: CASSSLGLGETQYF. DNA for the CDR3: TGTGCCAGCAGCTCACTGGGCCTGGGGGAGACCCAGTACTTC.

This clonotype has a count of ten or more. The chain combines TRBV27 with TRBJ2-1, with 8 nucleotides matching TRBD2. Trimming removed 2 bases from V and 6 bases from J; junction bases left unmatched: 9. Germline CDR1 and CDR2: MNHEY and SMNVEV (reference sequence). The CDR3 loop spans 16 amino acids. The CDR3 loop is CASSLVPGLGTNEQFF. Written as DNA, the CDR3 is TGTGCCAGCAGTTTAGTTCCGGGACTAGGGACCAATGAGCAGTTCTTC.

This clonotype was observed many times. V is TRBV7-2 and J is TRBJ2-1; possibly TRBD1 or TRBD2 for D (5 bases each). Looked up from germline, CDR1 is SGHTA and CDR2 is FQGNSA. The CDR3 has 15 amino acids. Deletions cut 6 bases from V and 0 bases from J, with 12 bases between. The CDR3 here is CASSLWGSSYNEQFF. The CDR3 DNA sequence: TGTGCCAGCAGTCTATGGGGGTCCTCCTACAATGAGCAGTTCTTC.

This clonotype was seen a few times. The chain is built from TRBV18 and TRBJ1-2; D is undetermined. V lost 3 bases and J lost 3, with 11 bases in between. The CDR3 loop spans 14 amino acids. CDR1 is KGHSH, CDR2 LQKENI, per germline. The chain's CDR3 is CASSPASVDYGYTF. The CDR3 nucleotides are TGTGCCAGCTCACCCGCCTCGGTGGACTATGGCTACACCTTC.

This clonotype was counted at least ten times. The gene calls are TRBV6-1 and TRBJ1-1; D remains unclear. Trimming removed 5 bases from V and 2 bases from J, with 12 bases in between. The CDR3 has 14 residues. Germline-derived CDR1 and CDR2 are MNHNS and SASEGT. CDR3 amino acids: CASSYPGPNTEAFF. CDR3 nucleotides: TGTGCCAGCAGTTATCCCGGGCCTAACACTGAAGCTTTCTTT.

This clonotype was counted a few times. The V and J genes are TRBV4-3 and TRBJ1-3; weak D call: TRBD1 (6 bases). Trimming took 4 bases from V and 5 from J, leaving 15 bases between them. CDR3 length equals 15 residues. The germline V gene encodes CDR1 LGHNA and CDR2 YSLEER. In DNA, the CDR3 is TGCGCCAGCAGCCGAACTACAGGGCAAAGAAACACCATATATTTT. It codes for CASSRTTGQRNTIYF.